The rows below give T cell receptor delta chains drawn from one sample of a study of gamma-delta chains in newborns, infants, children. TCRdb repeated clone calling on the reads with CATT. Of fewer than 7,000 delta-chain clones listed, 14% to 15% are singletons. This specimen was blood, taken at baseline. The origin of the receptors is a child who was a newborn, infant or young child, either healthy, febrile or measles-vaccinated (not recorded which). Both conserved end residues are part of each CDR3. Only part of the rows carry a size: once, few, many, or a class if the clone is expanded.

>TRDV2|TRDJ1|medium-sized
CACDTILGDTGYTDKLIF
>TRAV29/DV5|TRDJ1|medium-sized
CAASQPSYWGLYTDKLIF
>TRDV1|TRDJ2|many
CALGEKEPSGPLPHGWGIRPLTAQLFF
>TRDV2|TRDJ1|medium-sized
CACDTGDSPDKLIF
>TRDV2|TRDJ1|medium-sized
CACDTLGSGDPYTDKLIF
>TRDV2|TRDJ1|many
CACDTVVGIRQLENTDKLIF
>TRDV2|TRDJ3|NA
CACDTSPGGYASSWDTRQMFF
>TRDV1|TRDJ1|NA
CALGEGAKETGGVGKLIF
>TRDV2|TRDJ1|few
CACDTVLGAGYTDKLIF
>TRDV1|TRDJ1|NA
CALLPYLPPRGLIF
>TRDV1|TRDJ1|medium-sized
CALGEGAYTDKLIF
>TRDV2|TRDJ3|NA
CACDTGGFSWDTRQMFF
>TRDV3|TRDJ1|medium-sized
CALLCLTGGYGGTDKLIF
>TRDV2|TRDJ1|NA
CACDTVGIRSTDKLIF
>TRDV2|TRDJ1|medium-sized
CACDYTGDTDKLIF
>TRDV1|TRDJ1|NA
CALGERGRIVSTDKLIF
>TRDV1|TRDJ1|few
CALGELKAPLNWGMGYTDKLIF
>TRDV2|TRDJ3|once
CACDGLVLGDTALSWDTRQMFF
>TRDV2|TRDJ3|medium-sized
CACDTGGYSSWDTRQMFF
>TRDV1|TRDJ1|few
CALGEISYWGILESGKLIF
>TRDV1|TRDJ1|medium-sized
CALGSMRRRGNTDKLIF
>TRDV1|TRDJ1|few
CALGEFYFLPPTVDTDKLIF
>TRDV1|TRDJ1|NA
CALGEQGGFGTPGGPYWGIKPVDTTDKLIF
>TRDV2|TRDJ3|many
CACDPTWGTSSWDTRQMFF
>TRDV1|TRDJ1|few
CALGDPGVPGGYGGEPDKLIF
>TRDV1|TRDJ1|NA
CALGESVPLDWDTDKLIF
>TRDV1|TRDJ1|NA
CALGELGAIPHPSQKVIF
>TRDV2|TRDJ2|NA
CACDTLMGGSPLTAQLFF
>TRDV1|TRDJ1|few
CALGERVLPTLFGDWGIIPLYTDKLIF